The 27 T cell receptor beta chains below were found in one sample sequenced in a study of blood T cell repertoires in COVID-19. The table came from immunoSEQ multiplex PCR; TCRdb's copy has only in-frame clones and leaves some out. The sample lists about 73,000 clones; 77% were seen once. Sequenced sample: peripheral blood. The receptors were sampled from a man between 65 and 85 years old with COVID-19, enrolled during active disease.

The chain joins TRBV25-1 to TRBJ1-5; tentatively, D is TRBD1 (6 bases). The CDR3 has 15 residues. Trimming removed 4 bases from V and 5 bases from J, with 15 bases in between. Germline CDR1 and CDR2: MGHDK and SYGVNS. The CDR3 DNA reads as TGTGCCAGCAGTGGTCTAGGGGCAGGGGATCAGCCCCAGCATTTT. Amino acids: CASSGLGAGDQPQHF.

The V and J genes are TRBV7-8 and TRBJ2-7; 7 bases are a match to TRBD2. The CDR3 covers 16 residues. J was trimmed by 2 bases and V by 1 base; bases with no gene match: 8. Germline CDR1 and CDR2: SGHVS and FQNEAQ. The CDR3 DNA reads as TGTGCCAGCAGCTTAGGGGTTGTGGGAGGGCCCTACGAGCAGTACTTC. Encoded protein: CASSLGVVGGPYEQYF. The complete variable domain, with remaining parts taken from reference TRBV7-8 and TRBJ2-7, reads GAGVSQSPRYKVAKRGQDVALRCDPISGHVSLFWYQQALGQGPEFLTYFQNEAQLDKSGLPSDRFFAERPEGSVSTLKIQRTQQEDSAVYLCASSLGVVGGPYEQYFGPGTRLTVT.

The chain employs TRBV18 and TRBJ1-2; D may be TRBD1 (6 bases). CDR1 and CDR2 from the germline V gene are KGHSH and LQKENI. CDR3 length: 13 residues. V shed 3 bases and J shed 3 bases, with 8 bases lying between them. The CDR3 region is CASSPPGDYGYTF. The CDR3 DNA follows: TGTGCCAGCTCACCCCCAGGGGACTATGGCTACACCTTC.

This clone was detected only a few times. CDR3 DNA sequence: TGCGCCAGCAGCTTGGTACAGGCGGGGGATTCACCCCTCCACTTT. Its protein is CASSLVQAGDSPLHF. V is TRBV5-1 and J is TRBJ1-6; D is possibly TRBD1 (5 bases). V gave up 0 bases and J gave up 8 bases, with 12 bases separating them. The germline gives CDR1 SGHRS, CDR2 YFSETQ. The CDR3 spans 15 residues.

V and J are TRBV20-1 and TRBJ2-5, with D maybe TRBD2 (5 bases). Trimming removed 6 bases at V and 5 bases at J, with 7 bases between. The CDR3 runs 10 residues. CDR1 is DFQATT and CDR2 is SNEGSKA in the germline V gene (reference sequence). This CDR3 reads CSAGVETQYF. In DNA form, the CDR3 reads TGCAGTGCGGGAGTGGAGACCCAGTACTTC.

This clone occurred a few times. This chain joins TRBV6-5 and TRBJ1-2; 9 bases map to TRBD1. J lost 7 bases, V lost 10 bases, and 7 bases had no gene match. Germline CDR1 is MNHEY and CDR2 is SVGAGI. This CDR3 has 12 amino acids. The CDR3 nucleotides are TGTGCCACTAGGACAGGGGAAACTGGCTACACCTTC. Translated, it gives CATRTGETGYTF.

The V call is TRBV5-1, the J call TRBJ2-5, with D perhaps matching TRBD1 (6 bases). V was pared by 4 bases and J by 0 bases, with 16 bases between. The CDR3 runs to 16 residues. Germline lookup yields CDR1 SGHRS and CDR2 YFSETQ. The CDR3 protein is CASSLPTTGNQETQYF. CDR3 DNA sequence: TGCGCCAGCAGCCTCCCCACAACAGGGAACCAAGAGACCCAGTACTTC.

V and J are TRBV29-1 and TRBJ2-7, with D tentatively TRBD2 (6 bases). CDR1 is SQVTM, CDR2 ANQGSEA, per germline. This CDR3 is 14 amino acids long. The ends were cut back, 4 bases at V and 2 bases at J, with 15 bases in the middle. CDR3: CSVVVPSATYEQYF. CDR3 DNA: TGCAGCGTTGTTGTGCCTAGCGCTACCTACGAGCAGTACTTC.

The J gene is TRBJ2-7, the V gene TRBV4-3, with 9 nucleotides matching TRBD2. Trimming took 0 bases from V and 3 from J; bases not matched to a gene: 6. The CDR3 loop spans 16 amino acids. Germline V gene sequence: CDR1 LGHNA, CDR2 YSLEER. The CDR3 region is CASSQDVAGEGYEQYF. CDR3 DNA: TGCGCCAGCAGCCAAGACGTAGCGGGAGAAGGCTACGAGCAGTACTTC.

A single count supports this clone. The chain employs TRBV5-4 and TRBJ2-7, with 9 positions matching TRBD1. Trimming at V came to 2 bases and at J to 3 bases, leaving 3 bases not matched to a gene. This CDR3 is built from 14 residues. Germline V gene lookup returns CDR1 SGHNT and CDR2 YYREEE (reference sequence). The CDR3 coding sequence is TGTGCCAGCAGCTTCGACAGGGGGGTCTACGAGCAGTACTTC. This translates into CASSFDRGVYEQYF.

This clone was detected only a few times. The chain employs TRBV6-2 or TRBV6-3 and TRBJ1-5; D is undetermined. This CDR3 is built from 13 residues. Trimming removed 3 bases from V and 6 bases from J, with 9 bases in between. Per the germline V gene, CDR1 is MNHEY and CDR2 is SVGEGT. CDR3 region: CASSYGRIQPQHF. The CDR3 DNA sequence: TGTGCCAGCAGTTATGGGAGAATTCAGCCCCAGCATTTT.

J is TRBJ2-1 and V is TRBV11-2; no clear D gene. Per the germline V gene, CDR1 is SGHAT and CDR2 is FQNNGV. V dropped 5 bases and J dropped 4 bases, with 6 bases sitting between them. The CDR3 is made up of 12 amino acids. CDR3 nucleotide sequence: TGTGCCAGCAGCCTTCTGTACAATGAGCAGTTCTTC. Encoded protein: CASSLLYNEQFF.

V is TRBV28 and J is TRBJ1-2; D ambiguous. With 6 bases removed from V and 8 bases from J, the gap between germline ends came to 16 bases. Germline CDR1 is MDHEN and CDR2 is SYDVKM. The CDR3 runs to 13 residues. The CDR3 coding sequence is TGTGCCAGCAGCCCAGCCAGACCCGGGGGCTACACCTTC. Translating it yields CASSPARPGGYTF.

The V gene is TRBV7-6, the J gene TRBJ2-7; TRBD2 agrees at 7 bases. Unmatched junction bases numbered 12, after V lost 0 bases and J lost 4 bases. Germline V CDR1 and CDR2: SGHVS, FNYEAQ. CDR3 length: 17 residues. CDR3 nucleotide sequence: TGTGCCAGCAGCTTAGCCGTCTATGACGGGAGGTCATACGAGCAGTACTTC. Translated: CASSLAVYDGRSYEQYF.

This rearrangement joins TRBV19 to TRBJ1-2; 8 bases map to TRBD1. The CDR3 extends over 17 amino acids. Germline CDR1 is LNHDA and CDR2 is SQIVND (reference sequence). With 9 bases clipped from V and 4 bases from J, the junction kept 19 bases outside the gene matches. The CDR3 reads CASYDRAGGNSLYGYTF. The CDR3, as DNA: TGTGCCAGCTATGACCGGGCAGGGGGCAATTCGCTCTATGGCTACACCTTC.

This clone has only one observation. The chain joins TRBV12-5 to TRBJ1-1; D perhaps matches TRBD1 (5 bases). V was trimmed by 1 base and J by 2 bases, leaving 11 bases between them. There are 15 residues in the CDR3. CDR1 is LGHNT and CDR2 is FRNRAP in the germline V gene. CDR3 bases: TGTGCTAGTGGTTTGGACCTGACAGCAAACACTGAAGCTTTCTTT. Amino acids: CASGLDLTANTEAFF.

This chain links TRBV3-1 (or the pseudogene TRBV3-2) with TRBJ2-1, with TRBD2 matching 7 bases. CDR3 size: 14 residues. Germline CDR1 reads LGHDT; CDR2 reads YNNKEL (reference sequence). J was trimmed by 2 bases and V by 6 bases; bases with no gene match: 4. DNA of the CDR3: TGTGCCAGCAGTACTACTAGCGCCTACAATGAGCAGTTCTTC. It codes for CASSTTSAYNEQFF.

The V gene is TRBV7-3, the J gene TRBJ1-1; D gene uncertain. V was shortened by 8 bases and J by 0 bases, with 10 bases between the two germline ends. CDR3 length equals 13 residues. Germline V gene lookup returns CDR1 SGHTA and CDR2 FQGTGA. The CDR3 nucleotides read TGTGCCAGCCGCGGGAGTATGAACACTGAAGCTTTCTTT. Translating gives CASRGSMNTEAFF.

This chain links TRBV12-5 with TRBJ2-7; D is possibly TRBD2 (6 bases). CDR1 is LGHNT, CDR2 FRNRAP, per germline. Trimming stripped 1 base from V and 2 bases from J, with 6 bases between. The CDR3 extends over 13 amino acids. CDR3 sequence: CASGLAGAYEQYF. The CDR3 DNA follows: TGTGCTAGTGGTTTGGCGGGAGCCTACGAGCAGTACTTC.

The CDR3 region is CASSRTSRGNHEQFF. The CDR3 nucleotides are TGTGCCAGCAGCCGAACATCGAGAGGCAATCATGAGCAGTTCTTC. V usage is TRBV11-2 and J usage is TRBJ2-1; D is undetermined. CDR3 size: 15 residues. Looked up from germline, CDR1 is SGHAT and CDR2 is FQNNGV. V lost 5 bases, J lost 8 bases, and 19 bases lay in between.

Comments on this clone: A read error may produce the germline difference seen at one junction end. V is TRBV18 and J is TRBJ1-2; possible D gene TRBD1, 6 bases. Germline assignment: CDR1 KGHSH and CDR2 LQKENI. The CDR3 is made up of 17 amino acids. As DNA, the CDR3 is TGTGCCAGCTCAACACCCTTTGGACAGCTACGTAACTATGGCTACACCTTC. This encodes CASSTPFGQLRNYGYTF.

The sample holds one count of this clone. One end of the junction fails to match germline, which may point to a read error. The J gene is TRBJ2-1, the V gene TRBV5-8, with TRBD2 identical over 11 bases. The length of the CDR3 is 13 residues. Germline CDR1 is SGHTS and CDR2 is YDEGEE. This CDR3 reads CASPRTSGFQQLF. CDR3 bases: TGTGCTAGTCCAAGGACTAGCGGGTTCCAGCAACTCTTC. The full variable domain, in which reference TRBV5-8 and TRBJ2-1 provide the parts outside the CDR3, is EAGVTQSPTHLIKTRGQQATLRCSPISGHTSVYWYQQALGLGLQFLLWYDEGEERNRGNFPPRFSGRQFPNYSSELNVNALELEDSALYLCASPRTSGFQQLFGPGTRLTVL.

The CDR3: CASSQDWDRNNEQFF. CDR3 DNA: TGTGCCAGCAGCCAAGATTGGGACAGGAACAATGAGCAGTTCTTC. The chain uses TRBV14 and TRBJ2-1, with 8 bases matching TRBD1. This CDR3 has 15 residues. Germline V lookup: CDR1 SGHDN, CDR2 FVKESK. V lost 0 bases to trimming and J lost 5 bases; unmatched junction nucleotides: 3.

The gene calls are TRBV5-4 and TRBJ2-7; TRBD2 agrees at 10 bases. Germline values: CDR1 SGHNT, CDR2 YYREEE (reference sequence). V lost 4 bases to trimming and J lost 10 bases; unmatched junction nucleotides: 14. This CDR3 has 15 residues. For the CDR3, the DNA is TGTGCCAGCAGCACGGCTAGCGGGAGTCTCCCCGAACAGTACTTC. It encodes CASSTASGSLPEQYF.

The chain recombines TRBV4-2 with TRBJ2-7; no definite D call. Germline assignment: CDR1 LGHNA and CDR2 YNFKEQ. This CDR3 comprises 13 residues. V was shortened by 0 bases and J by 4 bases, with 7 bases between the two germline ends. In nucleotides, the CDR3 is TGTGCCAGCAGCCAAGATGCTAGTTACGAGCAGTACTTC. Translation gives CASSQDASYEQYF.

The chain carries TRBV30 and TRBJ1-6; TRBD1 matches 9 bases. With V trimmed by 3 bases and J by 9 bases, 9 bases remained unmatched. This CDR3 is 15 amino acids long. Germline CDR1 is GTSNPN and CDR2 is SVGIG (reference sequence). Here the CDR3 reads CAWRGQGERTSPLHF. CDR3 nucleotide sequence: TGTGCCTGGAGGGGACAGGGTGAAAGAACTTCACCCCTCCACTTT.

This rearrangement joins TRBV21-1 to TRBJ1-3. TRBV21-1 is described as a pseudogene. The CDR3 runs to 18 residues. The DNA for the CDR3 is TGTGCCAGCAGCAAAGCGGAGGAGGGGAGTAACTCTGGAAACACCATATATTTT. This codes for CASSKAEEGSNSGNTIYF.